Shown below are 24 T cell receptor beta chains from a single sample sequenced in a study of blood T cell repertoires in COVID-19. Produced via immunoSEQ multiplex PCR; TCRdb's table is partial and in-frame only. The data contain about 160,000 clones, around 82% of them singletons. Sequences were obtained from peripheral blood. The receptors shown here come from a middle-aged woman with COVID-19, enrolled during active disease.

CDR3 residues: CASWGRLKDGYTF. The CDR3 DNA reads TGTGCCAGCTGGGGCCGCCTGAAAGATGGCTACACCTTC. The rearrangement uses TRBV27 and TRBJ1-2; the D gene is possibly TRBD1 (5 bases). Trimming removed 8 bases from V and 6 bases from J, with 16 bases in between. The CDR3 spans 13 residues. CDR1 and CDR2 from the germline V gene are MNHEY and SMNVEV (reference sequence).

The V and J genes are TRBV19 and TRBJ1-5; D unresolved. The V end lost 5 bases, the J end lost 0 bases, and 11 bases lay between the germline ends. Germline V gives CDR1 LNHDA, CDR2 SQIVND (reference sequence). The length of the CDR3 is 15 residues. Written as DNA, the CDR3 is TGTGCCAGTAGTCCCAGAACTAATAGCAATCAGCCCCAGCATTTT. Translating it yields CASSPRTNSNQPQHF. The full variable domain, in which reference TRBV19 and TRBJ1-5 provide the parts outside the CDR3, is DGGITQSPKYLFRKEGQNVTLSCEQNLNHDAMYWYRQDPGQGLRLIYYSQIVNDFQKGDIAEGYSVSREKKESFPLTVTSAQKNPTAFYLCASSPRTNSNQPQHFGDGTRLSIL.

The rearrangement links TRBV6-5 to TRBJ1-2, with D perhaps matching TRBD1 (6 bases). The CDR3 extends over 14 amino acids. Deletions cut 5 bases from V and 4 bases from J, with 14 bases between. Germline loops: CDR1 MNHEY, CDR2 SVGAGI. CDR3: CASSPITGSYGYTF. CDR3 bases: TGTGCCAGCAGTCCCATTACAGGGAGCTATGGCTACACCTTC.

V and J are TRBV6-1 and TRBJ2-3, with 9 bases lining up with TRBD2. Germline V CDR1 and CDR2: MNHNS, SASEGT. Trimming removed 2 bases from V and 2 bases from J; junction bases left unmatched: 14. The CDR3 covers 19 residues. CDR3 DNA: TGTGCCAGCAGTGAACGATTTCGCGCTAGCGGGATGATCACAGATACGCAGTATTTT. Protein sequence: CASSERFRASGMITDTQYF.

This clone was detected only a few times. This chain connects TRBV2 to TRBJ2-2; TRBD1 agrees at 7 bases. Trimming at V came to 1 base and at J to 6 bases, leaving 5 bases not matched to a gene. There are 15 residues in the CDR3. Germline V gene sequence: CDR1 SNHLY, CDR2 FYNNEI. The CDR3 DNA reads TGTGCCAGCAGTGAAGTGACAGGGCACGCCGGGGAGCTGTTTTTT. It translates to CASSEVTGHAGELFF.

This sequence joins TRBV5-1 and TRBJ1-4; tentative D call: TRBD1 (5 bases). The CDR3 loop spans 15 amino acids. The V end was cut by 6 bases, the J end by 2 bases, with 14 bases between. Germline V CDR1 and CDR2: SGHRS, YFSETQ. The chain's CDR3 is CASTQGRGTNEKLFF. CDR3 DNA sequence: TGCGCCAGCACCCAAGGTCGGGGGACTAATGAAAAACTGTTTTTT.

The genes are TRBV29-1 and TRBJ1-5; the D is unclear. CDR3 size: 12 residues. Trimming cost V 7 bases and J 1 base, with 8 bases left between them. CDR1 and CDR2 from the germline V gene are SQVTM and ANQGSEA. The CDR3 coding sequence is TGCAGCGCTGCGACAAGCAATCAGCCCCAGCATTTT. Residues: CSAATSNQPQHF. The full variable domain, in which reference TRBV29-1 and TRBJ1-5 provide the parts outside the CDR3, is SAVISQKPSRDICQRGTSLTIQCQVDSQVTMMFWYRQQPGQSLTLIATANQGSEATYESGFVIDKFPISRPNLTFSTLTVSNMSPEDSSIYLCSAATSNQPQHFGDGTRLSIL.

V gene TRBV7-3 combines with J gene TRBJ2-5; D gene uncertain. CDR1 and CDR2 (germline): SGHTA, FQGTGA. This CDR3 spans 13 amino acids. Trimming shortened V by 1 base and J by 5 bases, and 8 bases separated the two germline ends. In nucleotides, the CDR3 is TGTGCCAGCAGCTTAAGTAGAATCGAGACCCAGTACTTC. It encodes CASSLSRIETQYF.

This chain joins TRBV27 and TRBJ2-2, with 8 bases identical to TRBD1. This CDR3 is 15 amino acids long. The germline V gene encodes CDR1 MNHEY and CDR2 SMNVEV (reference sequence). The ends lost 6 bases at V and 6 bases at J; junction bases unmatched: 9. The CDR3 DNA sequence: TGTGCCAGCAGCCTTGGGCAGGGGGCTGCCGGGGAGCTGTTTTTT. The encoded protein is CASSLGQGAAGELFF.

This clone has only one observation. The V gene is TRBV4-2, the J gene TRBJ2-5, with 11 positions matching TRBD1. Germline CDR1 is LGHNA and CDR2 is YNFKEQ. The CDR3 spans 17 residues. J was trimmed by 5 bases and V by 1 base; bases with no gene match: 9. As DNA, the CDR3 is TGTGCCAGCAGCCAAGGTTACCGGACAGGGGGCAGGGAGACCCAGTACTTC. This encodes CASSQGYRTGGRETQYF.

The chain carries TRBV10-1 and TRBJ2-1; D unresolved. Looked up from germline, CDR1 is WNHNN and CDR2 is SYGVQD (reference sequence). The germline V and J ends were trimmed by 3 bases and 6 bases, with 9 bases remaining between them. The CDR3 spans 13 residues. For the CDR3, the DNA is TGCGCCAGCAGTGATTACTCTATCAATGAGCAGTTCTTC. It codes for CASSDYSINEQFF.

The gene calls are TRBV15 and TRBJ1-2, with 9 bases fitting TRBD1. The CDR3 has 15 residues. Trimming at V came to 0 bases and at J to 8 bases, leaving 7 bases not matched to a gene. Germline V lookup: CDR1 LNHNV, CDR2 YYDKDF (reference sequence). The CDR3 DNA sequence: TGTGCCACCAGCAGAGATCTACAGGGGGCGCAAGGCTACACCTTC. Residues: CATSRDLQGAQGYTF. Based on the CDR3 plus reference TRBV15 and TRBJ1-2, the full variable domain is DAMVIQNPRYQVTQFGKPVTLSCSQTLNHNVMYWYQQKSSQAPKLLFHYYDKDFNNEADTPDNFQSRRPNTSFCFLDIRSPGLGDTAMYLCATSRDLQGAQGYTFGSGTRLTVV.

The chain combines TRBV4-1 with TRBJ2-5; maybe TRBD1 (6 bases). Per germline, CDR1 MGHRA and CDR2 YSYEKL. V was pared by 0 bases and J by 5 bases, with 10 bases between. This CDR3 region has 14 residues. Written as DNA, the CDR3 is TGCGCCAGCAGCCAAGAGCAGGGGTGGGAGACCCAGTACTTC. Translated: CASSQEQGWETQYF.

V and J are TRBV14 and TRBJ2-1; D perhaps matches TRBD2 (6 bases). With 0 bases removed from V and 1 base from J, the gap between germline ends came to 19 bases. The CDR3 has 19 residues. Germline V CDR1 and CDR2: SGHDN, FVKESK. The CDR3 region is CASSQDRRGGVKSYNEQFF. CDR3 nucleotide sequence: TGTGCCAGCAGCCAAGATCGTAGGGGCGGGGTAAAGTCCTACAATGAGCAGTTCTTC.

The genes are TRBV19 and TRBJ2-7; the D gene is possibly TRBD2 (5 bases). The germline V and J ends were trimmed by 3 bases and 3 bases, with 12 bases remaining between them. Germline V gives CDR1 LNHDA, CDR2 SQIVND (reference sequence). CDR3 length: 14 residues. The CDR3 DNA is TGTGCCAGTAGTATTGGAGGACCAGACTACGAGCAGTACTTC. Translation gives CASSIGGPDYEQYF.

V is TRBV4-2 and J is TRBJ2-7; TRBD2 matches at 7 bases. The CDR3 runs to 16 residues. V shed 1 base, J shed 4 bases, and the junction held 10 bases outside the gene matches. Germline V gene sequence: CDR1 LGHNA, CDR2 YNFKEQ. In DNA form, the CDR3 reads TGTGCCAGCAGCCAAGCATCCGGACTAGTGGGTTACGAGCAGTACTTC. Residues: CASSQASGLVGYEQYF.

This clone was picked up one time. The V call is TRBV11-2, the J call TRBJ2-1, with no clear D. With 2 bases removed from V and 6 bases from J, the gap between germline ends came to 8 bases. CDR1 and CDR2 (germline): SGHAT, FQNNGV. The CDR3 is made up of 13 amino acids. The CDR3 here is CASSLLPGNEQFF. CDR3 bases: TGTGCCAGCAGCTTATTGCCAGGCAATGAGCAGTTCTTC.

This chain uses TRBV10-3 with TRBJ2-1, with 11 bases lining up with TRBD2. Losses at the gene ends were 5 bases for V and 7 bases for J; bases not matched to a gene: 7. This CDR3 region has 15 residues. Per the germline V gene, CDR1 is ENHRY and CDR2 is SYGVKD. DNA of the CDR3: TGTGCCATCAGTTTGACTAGCGGGGAATCGAATGAGCAGTTCTTC. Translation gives CAISLTSGESNEQFF.

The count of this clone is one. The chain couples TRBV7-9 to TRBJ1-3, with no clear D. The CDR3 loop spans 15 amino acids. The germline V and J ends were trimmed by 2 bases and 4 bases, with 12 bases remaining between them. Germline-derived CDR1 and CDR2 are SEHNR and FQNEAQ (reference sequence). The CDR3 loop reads CASSLIAAYGNTIYF. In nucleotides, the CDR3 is TGTGCCAGCAGCTTAATCGCGGCATACGGAAACACCATATATTTT.

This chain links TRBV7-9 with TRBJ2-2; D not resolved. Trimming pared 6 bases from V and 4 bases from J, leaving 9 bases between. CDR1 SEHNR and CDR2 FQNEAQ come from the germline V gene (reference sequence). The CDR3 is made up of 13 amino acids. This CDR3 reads CASSPIPTGELFF. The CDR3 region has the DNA TGTGCCAGCAGTCCCATCCCCACCGGGGAGCTGTTTTTT.

In nucleotides, the CDR3 is TGCGCCAGCACCCCGACAGGGGGTGATTCACCCCTCCACTTT. This translates into CASTPTGGDSPLHF. This chain uses TRBV4-1 with TRBJ1-6, with TRBD1 matching over 9 bases. This CDR3 is built from 14 residues. The V gene's germline CDR1 is MGHRA and CDR2 YSYEKL. V was pared by 7 bases and J by 8 bases, with 6 bases of the junction left unmatched.

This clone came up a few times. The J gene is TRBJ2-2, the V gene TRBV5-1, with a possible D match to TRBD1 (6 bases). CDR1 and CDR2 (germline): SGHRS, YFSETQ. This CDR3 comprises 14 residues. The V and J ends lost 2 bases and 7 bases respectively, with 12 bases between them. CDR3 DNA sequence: TGCGCCAGCAGCTTCAGGGGCCAGGGCGGGGAGCTGTTTTTT. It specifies CASSFRGQGGELFF.

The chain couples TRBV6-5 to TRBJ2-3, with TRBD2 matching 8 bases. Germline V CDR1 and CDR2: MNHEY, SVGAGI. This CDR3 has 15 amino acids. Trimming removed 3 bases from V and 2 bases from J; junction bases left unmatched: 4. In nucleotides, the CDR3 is TGTGCCAGCAGTTATGGCGGGGGGAACACAGATACGCAGTATTTT. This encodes CASSYGGGNTDTQYF.

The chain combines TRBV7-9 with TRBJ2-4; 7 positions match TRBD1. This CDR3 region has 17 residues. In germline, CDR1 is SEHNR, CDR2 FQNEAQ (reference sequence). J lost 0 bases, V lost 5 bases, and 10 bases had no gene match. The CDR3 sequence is CASSTTGQSLAKNIQYF. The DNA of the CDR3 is TGTGCCAGCAGCACGACGGGACAGAGCTTAGCCAAAAACATTCAGTACTTC.